The 29 T cell receptor beta chains below all came from one sample that was sequenced in a study of T cell responses to AZD1222 COVID-19 vaccine. Repertoires were generated with immunoSEQ multiplex PCR, while TCRdb's copy carries only in-frame clones and drops some. Of around 85,000 clones detected, approximately 83% appear once; the ten largest clones hold 6.3%. The specimen was peripheral blood, collected on day 0 of AZD1222 vaccination. These receptors came from an adult in good health.

This clone was detected only a few times. The rearrangement uses TRBV7-9 and TRBJ1-6, with a weak D call TRBD1 (6 bases). This CDR3 region has 15 residues. Germline loops: CDR1 SEHNR, CDR2 FQNEAQ (reference sequence). V lost 5 bases and J 10 bases, leaving 18 bases between the germline ends. The CDR3 here is CASSGGHGALSPLHF. The CDR3 coding sequence is TGTGCCAGCAGCGGGGGACACGGAGCTTTGTCACCCCTCCACTTT. Filled out from reference TRBV7-9 and TRBJ1-6, the complete variable domain reads DTGVSQNPRHKITKRGQNVTFRCDPISEHNRLYWYRQTLGQGPEFLTYFQNEAQLEKSRLLSDRFSAERPKGSFSTLEIQRTEQGDSAMYLCASSGGHGALSPLHFGNGTRLTVT.

The rearrangement joins TRBV9 to TRBJ2-1; TRBD1 matches at 11 bases. With 5 bases clipped from V and 8 bases from J, the junction kept 3 bases outside the gene matches. This CDR3 is built from 13 residues. Germline CDR1 and CDR2: SGDLS and YYNGEE. CDR3 nucleotides: TGTGCCAGCAGTTGGACAGGGGGCTATGAGCAGTTCTTC. This encodes CASSWTGGYEQFF.

The chain couples TRBV18 to TRBJ1-1; D possibly corresponds to TRBD1 (6 bases). Germline V gene lookup returns CDR1 KGHSH and CDR2 LQKENI. The V end was cut by 1 base, the J end by 4 bases, with 13 bases between. The CDR3 length is 15 residues. The DNA of the CDR3 is TGTGCCAGCTCACCACGGGAGGGGGGTACCACTGAAGCTTTCTTT. It specifies CASSPREGGTTEAFF.

The V and J genes are TRBV9 and TRBJ2-7; 9 bases are shared with TRBD2. Trimming removed 2 bases from V and 3 bases from J; junction bases left unmatched: 3. The CDR3 contains 14 residues. From germline, CDR1 is SGDLS and CDR2 YYNGEE. This chain's CDR3 is CASSVLAGFYEQYF. The CDR3 DNA is TGTGCCAGCAGCGTTCTAGCGGGGTTCTACGAGCAGTACTTC.

The rearrangement joins TRBV7-8 to TRBJ2-2; the D gene is possibly TRBD2 (5 bases). Trimming took off 5 bases at V and 0 bases at J, with 16 bases between the two ends. The CDR3 covers 17 residues. Germline CDR1 SGHVS, CDR2 FQNEAQ. This chain's CDR3 is CASSTRGGRANTGELFF. In DNA, the CDR3 is TGTGCCAGCAGCACCAGAGGAGGTAGAGCGAACACCGGGGAGCTGTTTTTT.

J is TRBJ2-4 and V is TRBV9, with D perhaps matching TRBD1 (6 bases). Germline V gene sequence: CDR1 SGDLS, CDR2 YYNGEE. This CDR3 is built from 17 residues. V dropped 7 bases and J dropped 0 bases, with 20 bases sitting between them. The CDR3 spells CASGPGGGLLAKNIQYF. The CDR3 nucleotides are TGTGCCAGCGGACCTGGGGGCGGCCTACTAGCCAAAAACATTCAGTACTTC.

The V and J genes are TRBV10-2 and TRBJ1-1; 7 nucleotides match TRBD1. Losses at the gene ends were 2 bases for V and 8 bases for J; bases not matched to a gene: 5. The CDR3 runs to 13 residues. Germline assignment: CDR1 WSHSY and CDR2 SAAADI. For the CDR3, the DNA is TGCGCCAGCAGTGAGACCCCAGGGGGAGAAGCTTTCTTT. Translated, it gives CASSETPGGEAFF.

The chain has TRBV29-1 and TRBJ1-2; 7 nucleotides match TRBD1. The CDR3 totals 13 residues. Germline values: CDR1 SQVTM, CDR2 ANQGSEA. V dropped 1 base and J dropped 8; count of bases not matched to a gene: 7. The CDR3 here is CSVEGQGRRGYTF. CDR3 DNA sequence: TGCAGCGTTGAAGGACAGGGTCGAAGAGGCTACACCTTC.

The chain links TRBV6-4 to TRBJ1-6; no clear D. Germline lookup yields CDR1 MRHNA and CDR2 SNTAGT. CDR3 length equals 13 residues. V lost 2 bases, J lost 10 bases, and 9 bases lay in between. For the CDR3, the DNA is TGTGCCAGCAGTGACAGGGAGGGCTCACCCCTCCACTTT. It specifies CASSDREGSPLHF.

J is TRBJ2-1 and V is TRBV12-5; a possible D gene is TRBD1 (5 bases). The V gene's germline CDR1 is LGHNT and CDR2 FRNRAP. V was trimmed by 3 bases and J by 1 base, leaving 13 bases between them. CDR3 size: 16 residues. The CDR3 region is CASGFAWGLSYNEQFF. As DNA, the CDR3 is TGTGCTAGTGGTTTTGCGTGGGGCCTATCCTACAATGAGCAGTTCTTC.

This clone has just a few counts. The J gene is TRBJ2-1, the V gene TRBV20-1; D unclear. Germline CDR1 reads DFQATT; CDR2 reads SNEGSKA (reference sequence). This CDR3 comprises 10 residues. The ends were cut back, 3 bases at V and 9 bases at J, with 6 bases in the middle. CDR3 loop: CSARLREQFF. The CDR3 DNA sequence: TGCAGTGCTAGGCTCCGTGAGCAGTTCTTC.

The rearrangement joins TRBV7-9 to TRBJ2-1, with 8 bases lining up with TRBD2. Germline V gene data show CDR1 as SEHNR and CDR2 as FQNEAQ (reference sequence). The V gene end was trimmed by 4 bases and the J gene end by 2 bases; junction bases not matched to a gene: 7. This CDR3 comprises 16 residues. In DNA form, the CDR3 reads TGTGCCAGCAGCTCCCATTTGCGGGGGGCCTACAATGAGCAGTTCTTC. It encodes CASSSHLRGAYNEQFF.

The chain uses TRBV3-1 (or the pseudogene TRBV3-2) and TRBJ2-5; possibly TRBD1 or TRBD2 for D (6 bases each). V was pared by 0 bases and J by 7 bases, with 9 bases between. Germline CDR1 is LGHDT and CDR2 is YNNKEL (reference sequence). The CDR3 length is 13 residues. The CDR3: CASSQERGATQYF. The CDR3 DNA is TGTGCCAGCAGCCAAGAAAGGGGGGCGACCCAGTACTTC.

Concerning this clone: At the DNA level, this CDR3 is encoded by other sequences in the same sample as well. The chain employs TRBV29-1 and TRBJ2-2; 11 nucleotides line up with TRBD1. CDR1 and CDR2 (germline): SQVTM, ANQGSEA. The J segment lost 4 bases and the V segment lost 6 bases, leaving 1 base of the junction unmatched. CDR3 length equals 13 residues. CDR3 amino acids: CSVGTGGTGELFF. Here the CDR3 DNA reads TGCAGCGTGGGGACAGGGGGCACCGGGGAGCTGTTTTTT.

The chain employs TRBV5-6 and TRBJ2-3; possibly TRBD1 for D (6 bases). This CDR3 spans 14 amino acids. Trimming took 4 bases from V and 2 from J, leaving 11 bases between them. Germline lookup yields CDR1 SGHDT and CDR2 YYEEEE. The chain's CDR3 is CASSPRGTTDTQYF. The DNA for the CDR3 is TGTGCCAGCAGCCCAAGGGGGACCACAGATACGCAGTATTTT.

This rearrangement joins TRBV3-1 (or the pseudogene TRBV3-2) to TRBJ1-5; D call uncertain. There are 15 residues in the CDR3. Trimming cost V 0 bases and J 2 bases, with 8 bases left between them. The germline gives CDR1 LGHDT, CDR2 YNNKEL (reference sequence). Here the CDR3 reads CASSQDSGGNQPQHF. DNA of the CDR3: TGTGCCAGCAGCCAAGATTCCGGGGGCAATCAGCCCCAGCATTTT.

This chain uses TRBV3-1 (or the pseudogene TRBV3-2) with TRBJ2-5, with TRBD1 identical over 8 bases. After removal of 4 bases from V and 5 bases from J, the junction contained 6 bases not matched to a gene. CDR1 and CDR2 (germline): LGHDT, YNNKEL (reference sequence). The CDR3 totals 14 residues. In nucleotides, the CDR3 is TGTGCCAGCAGCCGTAGTACAGGGGGGGAGACCCAGTACTTC. Protein: CASSRSTGGETQYF.

The chain carries TRBV30 and TRBJ1-5; no definite D call. Germline V gene sequence: CDR1 GTSNPN, CDR2 SVGIG (reference sequence). V dropped 2 bases and J dropped 8 bases, with 13 bases sitting between them. This CDR3 is 13 amino acids long. In DNA form, the CDR3 reads TGTGCCTGGAGTCCCCGGGCCCGGGAGCCCCAGCATTTT. Its translation: CAWSPRAREPQHF.

The V call is TRBV30, the J call TRBJ1-4; the D gene is possibly TRBD1 (5 bases). The CDR3 covers 14 residues. Trimming shortened V by 0 bases and J by 0 bases, and 5 bases separated the two germline ends. The V gene's germline CDR1 is GTSNPN and CDR2 SVGIG (reference sequence). CDR3 loop: CAWSVGATNEKLFF. CDR3 sequence (DNA): TGTGCCTGGAGTGTAGGGGCAACTAATGAAAAACTGTTTTTT.

The V and J genes are TRBV5-1 and TRBJ2-2, with TRBD2 identical over 14 bases. There are 16 residues in the CDR3. The germline gives CDR1 SGHRS, CDR2 YFSETQ. The V segment lost 8 bases and the J segment 5 bases; nucleotides outside the gene matches: 8. As DNA, the CDR3 is TGCGCCAGTACCCACGGGACTAGCGGGAGAACCGGGGAGCTGTTTTTT. Protein sequence: CASTHGTSGRTGELFF.

V usage is TRBV18 and J usage is TRBJ1-1; a weak D match, TRBD1 (6 bases). Looked up from germline, CDR1 is KGHSH and CDR2 is LQKENI. V lost 4 bases, J lost 5 bases, and 17 bases lay in between. This CDR3 has 15 residues. In nucleotides, the CDR3 is TGTGCCAGCTCACAAGACCGAGATAGGGGGACTGAAGCTTTCTTT. Its protein is CASSQDRDRGTEAFF. Looking up the rest from reference TRBV18 and TRBJ1-1 gives the full variable domain: NAGVMQNPRHLVRRRGQEARLRCSPMKGHSHVYWYRQLPEEGLKFMVYLQKENIIDESGMPKERFSAEFPKEGPSILRIQQVVRGDSAAYFCASSQDRDRGTEAFFGQGTRLTVV.

V gene TRBV19 combines with J gene TRBJ2-1; 7 bases are shared with TRBD2. The length of the CDR3 is 15 residues. Germline CDR1 reads LNHDA; CDR2 reads SQIVND (reference sequence). V gave up 5 bases and J gave up 9 bases; unmatched junction bases: 13. The CDR3 here is CASSPHRGSVAEQFF. In DNA form, the CDR3 reads TGTGCCAGTAGTCCCCATCGCGGGAGTGTTGCTGAGCAGTTCTTC.

This chain uses TRBV4-1 with TRBJ1-1; D might be TRBD1 (6 bases). This CDR3 has 14 amino acids. Trimming stripped 5 bases from V and 1 base from J, with 11 bases between. Per the germline V gene, CDR1 is MGHRA and CDR2 is YSYEKL. The DNA of the CDR3 is TGCGCCAGCAGCTCTTTGACAGGGAACACTGAAGCTTTCTTT. This gives the protein CASSSLTGNTEAFF.

This clone ranks as medium-sized (0.01 to 0.1%). This chain connects TRBV6-5 to TRBJ2-7; 7 bases fit TRBD2. CDR3 size: 14 residues. Germline V gives CDR1 MNHEY, CDR2 SVGAGI. V shed 4 bases and J 3 bases; nucleotides not matched to a gene: 6. This chain's CDR3 is CASSLSGNNYEQYF. The CDR3 DNA reads TGTGCCAGCAGTTTGAGCGGGAATAACTACGAGCAGTACTTC.

CDR3 in DNA: TGTGCCTGGAGTGTACGGGCAGCAACTGAAAAACTGTTTTTT. Amino acids: CAWSVRAATEKLFF. The V call is TRBV30, the J call TRBJ1-4; D is unresolved. The V gene lost 0 bases and the J gene lost 7 bases, with 12 bases spanning the gap. CDR1 and CDR2 (germline): GTSNPN, SVGIG (reference sequence). The CDR3 runs 14 residues.

V is TRBV19 and J is TRBJ1-4; D possibly corresponds to TRBD1 (5 bases). Trimming pared 5 bases from V and 7 bases from J, leaving 20 bases between. There are 16 residues in the CDR3. Germline CDR1 is LNHDA and CDR2 is SQIVND (reference sequence). CDR3 in DNA: TGTGCCAGTAGTCCCGGAGGGGCCGGGTGGGGTGAAAAACTGTTTTTT. It is translated as CASSPGGAGWGEKLFF.

This clone occurred once. The chain joins TRBV7-2 to TRBJ1-5; 9 bases align to TRBD1. The ends lost 5 bases at V and 5 bases at J; junction bases unmatched: 4. CDR1 is SGHTA, CDR2 FQGNSA, per germline. CDR3 length equals 14 residues. The CDR3 sequence: CASSLQGADQPQHF. The CDR3 DNA follows: TGTGCCAGCAGCCTACAGGGGGCTGATCAGCCCCAGCATTTT.

The V call is TRBV7-2, the J call TRBJ2-1; the D is unclear. CDR1 SGHTA and CDR2 FQGNSA come from the germline V gene. Deletions cut 3 bases from V and 6 bases from J, with 9 bases between. This CDR3 comprises 13 residues. The CDR3 spells CASSFRFGNEQFF. The CDR3 region has the DNA TGTGCCAGCAGCTTTCGGTTTGGCAATGAGCAGTTCTTC.

J is TRBJ1-1 and V is TRBV12-3 or TRBV12-4, with no clear D. The CDR3 has 13 residues. Trimming took 3 bases from V and 7 from J, leaving 12 bases between them. DNA for the CDR3: TGTGCCAGCAGTTTCCTCGGGGTGGGTGAAGCTTTCTTT. Translation gives CASSFLGVGEAFF.